This T cell receptor beta chain was captured by sequencing in a study of T cells in Graves' hyperthyroidism and ophthalmopathy (dated by TCRdb to between 2018 and 2020). For the study in its entirety: A discovery cohort of roughly 100 patients, about 40 with Graves' ophthalmopathy and 57 with stable Graves' hyperthyroidism, was used to find distinguishing TCR V-J signatures. Whether ophthalmopathy could be predicted prospectively was tested in an independent validation cohort made up of 18 to 20 hyperthyroidism patients plus 17 patients who later progressed to ophthalmopathy. The 100 or so discovery patients were randomly split 7:3 into training and test sets. The study also compared thyroid tissue and blood T-cell repertoires from about six Graves' hyperthyroidism patients. Once sampling was done, hyperthyroidism patients were given methimazole at a starting dose of 30 mg daily, whereas ophthalmopathy patients were given high-dose intravenous methylprednisolone. TCR Vbeta CDR3 sequencing of 135 peripheral blood samples (around 45 ophthalmopathy, some 75 hyperthyroidism and roughly 17 progressor patients) is reported in the paper. What the work shows at the level of the full study, not this receptor alone: No statistical method was used to fix the sample size in advance, and group allocation was not hidden from the investigators. Ophthalmopathy was separated from stable hyperthyroidism by a 13 V-J signature model, with over 85% sensitivity and about 81% specificity obtained in cross-validation and 80%/75% obtained in testing. Blood samples also contained most of the expanded thyroid clonotypes (frequency above 0.001), which suggests that blood repertoires may reflect thyroid immune responses. In validation, progression to ophthalmopathy was predicted by the model with more than 65% sensitivity and about 72% specificity, a median of 6.5 months before onset.

V sheds 4 bases and J sheds 0 bases, leaving 11 bases between their ends. CDR1 SGHRS and CDR2 YFSETQ were looked up in the germline V gene. The CDR3 runs 16 amino acids, cysteine and phenylalanine included. Of all the DNA, just the CDR3 is kept, 48 bases in frame from base 1. The TCR beta CDR3 regions were amplified from RNA transcripts. The first round of RT-PCR for the TCR CDR3 was performed with the HTBI primer set and the Qiagen OneStep RT-PCR kit. The libraries were constructed in a second round of multiplex PCR and then size-selected and purified. Sequencing of the libraries was done on an Illumina HiSeq2000 using paired-end 100 bp reads. The paper's processing steps were these. SOAPnuke was used to process the raw data, with reads discarded if the reads contained adapters or uncalled bases, had a mean Phred below 15, or lacked an exact constant-primer or identifier match. High-quality paired reads were merged using COPE v1.2.5, and each unique nucleotide sequence was defined as a clonotype. MiTCR v1.1 was used to align clonotypes to the IMGT TRBV, TRBD and TRBJ reference segments. Only V-J combinations with frequency above 0.0001, covering 99.2% of repertoires, were analysed. A TCS score was defined as the ratio of F50 (clonal expansion) to E x V (chaos), with BLOSUM62-based TCRdist applied between CDR3 peptides within each V-J. Welch's t-statistics and random forest reduced just over 500 V-J features to some 14, which were used in a naive Bayes classifier (R e1071). TCRdb trimmed public reads at Q25 via fastp, called clones via MiXCR and kept in-frame beta chains. Entries that share a CDR3 protein sequence are merged under the most common genes and DNA. In this record, the V and J calls reflect TCRdb's handling and not the investigators' own analysis. Within this sample are about 560,000 distinct CDR3 sequences, with just over 45% of them counted one time only. Of the sample, 8.2% falls within the top ten clones.

A patient counted as having stable Graves' hyperthyroidism if no progression to ophthalmopathy occurred over 18 months of follow-up. Hyperthyroidism patients were aged 18 to 65 years and newly diagnosed, with disease duration of less than 2 months. The study excluded patients with uncontrolled infections, other autoimmune diseases, pregnancy or lactation. Diagnoses were based on clinical symptoms, serum thyroxine and TRAb, thyroid ultrasound and orbital computed tomography. Trizol reagent was used to extract total RNA, and RNA quality was then checked on an Agilent 2100 Bioanalyzer. This clonotype turned up a few times. It lacks a known antigen. No base quality information exists; no much larger clone differs at one position.

The chain joins TRBV5-1 to TRBJ2-6; no D gene call is confident. This clonotype was obtained from a woman under 30 with Graves' hyperthyroidism. Donor details come from another sample of the same person, matched by shared clones. The sequenced sample was peripheral blood or thyroid tissue (not recorded which). The CDR3 loop reads CASSQPPRSGANVLTF. The nucleotides are TGCGCCAGCAGCCAACCACCACGCTCTGGGGCCAACGTCCTGACTTTC.